This is a list of T cell receptor beta chains from one sample in a study of control samples from healthy donors and cancer patients. The repertoire was sequenced with immunoSEQ multiplex PCR; TCRdb's copy has only in-frame clones and lacks some. The sample has some 87,000 clones; roughly 91% are singletons. Sequencing was carried out using blood. The receptors were gathered from a young man in good health. CDR3s leave out the opening cysteine and the closing phenylalanine or tryptophan. The order of the fields is V gene, J gene, CDR3 protein.

>TRBV5-4|TRBJ2-1
ASGERGGLGTEQF
>TRBV5-1|TRBJ2-7
ASSFGDAVPEQY
>TRBV7-9|TRBJ2-6
ASSLAMGAGANVLT
>TRBV6-1|TRBJ2-7
ASNESGSYEQY
>TRBV19|TRBJ1-5
ASKSGWGNQPQH
>TRBV12-3/TRBV12-4|TRBJ1-2
ASSTTVWSYT
>TRBV20-1|TRBJ1-1
SRGGSTEAF
>TRBV5-5|TRBJ2-3
ASSLVGGGSTDTQY
>TRBV2|TRBJ2-1
ASSGWSGTSRYEQF
>TRBV2|TRBJ2-3
ASGGRSTSDTQY
>TRBV3-1/TRBV3-2|TRBJ2-2
ASSQEPSGGARGELF
>TRBV5-1|TRBJ1-3
ASSLGPQGNTIY
>TRBV28|TRBJ2-1
ASSSQKSGGASDEQF
>TRBV24-1|TRBJ1-2
ATSVGELYGYT
>TRBV18|TRBJ2-5
ASSTRFQETQY
>TRBV18|TRBJ1-4
ASSPRDSAATNEKLF
>TRBV6-6|TRBJ1-5
ASSRDQQPQH
>TRBV4-1|TRBJ2-7
ASSQERSSYEQY
>TRBV14|TRBJ2-7
ASSGIRGQSYEQY
>TRBV6-6|TRBJ2-2
ASSSRSNTGELF
>TRBV9|TRBJ2-5
ASSPTTRLETQY
>TRBV29-1|TRBJ2-5
SANRGGETQY
>TRBV5-4|TRBJ1-1
ASSLYLGTEAF
>TRBV4-2|TRBJ2-1
ASSHDIGADNEQF
>TRBV30|TRBJ1-3
AGGSGNTIY
>TRBV30|TRBJ2-2
AWSGQNTGELF
>TRBV28|TRBJ2-1
ASSTSLGGSNGAPYNEQF
>TRBV7-2|TRBJ1-4
ASSSTALRGKLF